The T cell receptor beta chain described here comes from a study of T cell responses to AZD1222 COVID-19 vaccine. Per the germline V gene, CDR1 is SEHNR and CDR2 is FQNEAQ (reference sequence). This CDR3 region has 14 residues. V shed 3 bases and J shed 5 bases, with 8 bases lying between them. Clones were sequenced by immunoSEQ multiplex PCR, and TCRdb holds only the in-frame ones, with some missing. Of 200,000 or so clones in the sample, around 93% are singletons; the top ten hold 0.95% to 1.1%. The source material was peripheral blood, sampled on day 0 of MenACWY control vaccination. The rearrangement joins TRBV7-9 to TRBJ1-6; D is unclear. The origin of this receptor is an adult in good health. The CDR3 loop is CASSFTSNNSPLHF. The CDR3 region has the DNA TGTGCCAGCAGCTTCACTTCTAATAATTCACCCCTCCACTTT.